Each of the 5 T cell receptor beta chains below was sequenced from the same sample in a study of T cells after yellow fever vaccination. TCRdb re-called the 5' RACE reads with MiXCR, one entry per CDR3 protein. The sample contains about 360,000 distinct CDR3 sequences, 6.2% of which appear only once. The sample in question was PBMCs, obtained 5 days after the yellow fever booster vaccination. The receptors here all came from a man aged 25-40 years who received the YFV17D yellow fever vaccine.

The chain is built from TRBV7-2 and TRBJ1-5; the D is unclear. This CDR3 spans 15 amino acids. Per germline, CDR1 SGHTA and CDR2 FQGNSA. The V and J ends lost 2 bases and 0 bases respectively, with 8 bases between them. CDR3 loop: CASSLTVNSNQPQHF. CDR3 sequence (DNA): TGTGCCAGCAGCTTAACAGTTAATAGCAATCAGCCCCAGCATTTT.

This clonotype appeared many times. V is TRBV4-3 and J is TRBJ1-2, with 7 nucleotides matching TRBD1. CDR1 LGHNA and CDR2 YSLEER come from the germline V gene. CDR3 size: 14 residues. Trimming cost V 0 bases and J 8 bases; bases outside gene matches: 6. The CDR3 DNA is TGCGCCAGCAGCCAAGAGCTGGCAGGGGGAGGCTACACCTTC. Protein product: CASSQELAGGGYTF.

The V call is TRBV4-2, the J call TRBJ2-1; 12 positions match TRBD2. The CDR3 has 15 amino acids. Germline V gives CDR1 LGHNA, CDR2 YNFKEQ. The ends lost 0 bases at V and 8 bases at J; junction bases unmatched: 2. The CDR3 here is CASSQELAGGHEQFF. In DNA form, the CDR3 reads TGTGCCAGCAGCCAAGAACTAGCGGGAGGCCATGAGCAGTTCTTC.

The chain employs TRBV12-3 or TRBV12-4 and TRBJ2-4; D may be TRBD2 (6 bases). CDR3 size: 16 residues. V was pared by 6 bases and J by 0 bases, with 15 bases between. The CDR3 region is CASSLVAGLAKNIQYF. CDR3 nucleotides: TGTGCCAGCAGCCTAGTTGCGGGACTAGCCAAAAACATTCAGTACTTC.

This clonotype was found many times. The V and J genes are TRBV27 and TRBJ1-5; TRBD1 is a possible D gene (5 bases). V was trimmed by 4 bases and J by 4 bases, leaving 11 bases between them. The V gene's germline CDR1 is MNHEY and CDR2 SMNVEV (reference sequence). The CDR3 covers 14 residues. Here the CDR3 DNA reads TGTGCCAGCAGTTCCCGACAGAATAATCAGCCCCAGCATTTT. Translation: CASSSRQNNQPQHF.